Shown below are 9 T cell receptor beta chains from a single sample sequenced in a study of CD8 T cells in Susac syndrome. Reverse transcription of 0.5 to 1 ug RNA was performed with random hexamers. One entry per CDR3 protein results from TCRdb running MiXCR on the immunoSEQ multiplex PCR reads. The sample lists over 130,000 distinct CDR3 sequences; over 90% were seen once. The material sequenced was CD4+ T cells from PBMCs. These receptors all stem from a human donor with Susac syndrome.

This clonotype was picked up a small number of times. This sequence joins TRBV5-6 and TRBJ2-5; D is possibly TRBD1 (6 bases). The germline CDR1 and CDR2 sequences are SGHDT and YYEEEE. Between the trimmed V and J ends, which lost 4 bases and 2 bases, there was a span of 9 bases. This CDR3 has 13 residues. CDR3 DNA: TGTGCCAGCAGCCCGACAGGTCAAGAGACCCAGTACTTC. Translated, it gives CASSPTGQETQYF.

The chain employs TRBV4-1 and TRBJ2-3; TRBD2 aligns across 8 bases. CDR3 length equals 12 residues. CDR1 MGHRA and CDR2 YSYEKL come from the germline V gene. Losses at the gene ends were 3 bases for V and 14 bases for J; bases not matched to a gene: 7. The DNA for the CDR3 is TGCGCCAGCAGCCATCCCCGGGGGGGCCGGTATTTT. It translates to CASSHPRGGRYF.

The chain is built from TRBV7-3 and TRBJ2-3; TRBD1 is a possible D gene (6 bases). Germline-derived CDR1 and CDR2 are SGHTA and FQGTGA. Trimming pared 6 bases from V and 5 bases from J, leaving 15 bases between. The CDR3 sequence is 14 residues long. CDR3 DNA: TGTGCCAGCAGTTTCTCTCCAGGGGAAGATACGCAGTATTTT. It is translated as CASSFSPGEDTQYF.

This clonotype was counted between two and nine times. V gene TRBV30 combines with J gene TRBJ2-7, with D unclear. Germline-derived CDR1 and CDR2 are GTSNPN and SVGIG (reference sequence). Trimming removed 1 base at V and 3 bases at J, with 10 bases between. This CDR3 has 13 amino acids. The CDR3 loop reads CAWSANSLYEQYF. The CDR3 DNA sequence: TGTGCCTGGAGTGCAAACAGCCTCTACGAGCAGTACTTC.

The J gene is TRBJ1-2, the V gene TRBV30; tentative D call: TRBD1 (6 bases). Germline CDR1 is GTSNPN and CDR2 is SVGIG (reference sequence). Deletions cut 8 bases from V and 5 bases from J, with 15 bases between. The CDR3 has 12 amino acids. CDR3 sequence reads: CARTSGAYGYTF. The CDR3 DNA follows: TGTGCCCGCACTTCAGGGGCATATGGCTACACCTTC.

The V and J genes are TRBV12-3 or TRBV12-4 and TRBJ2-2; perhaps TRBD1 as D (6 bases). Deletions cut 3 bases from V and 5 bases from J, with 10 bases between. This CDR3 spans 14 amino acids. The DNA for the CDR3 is TGTGCCAGCAGTTTGGGGGCCGGGACCGGGGAGCTGTTTTTT. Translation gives CASSLGAGTGELFF.

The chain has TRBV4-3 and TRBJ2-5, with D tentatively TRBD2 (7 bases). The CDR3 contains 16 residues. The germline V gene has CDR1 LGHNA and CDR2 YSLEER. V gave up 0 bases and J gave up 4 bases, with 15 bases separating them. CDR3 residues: CASSQDGRGRPETQYF. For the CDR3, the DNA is TGCGCCAGCAGCCAAGACGGGCGGGGGCGCCCAGAGACCCAGTACTTC.

The CDR3 spells CSAADPTQGIGTQYF. DNA for the CDR3: TGCAGTGCTGCGGACCCTACGCAAGGAATCGGGACCCAGTACTTC. This chain connects TRBV20-1 to TRBJ2-5; D is unclear. Germline V CDR1 and CDR2: DFQATT, SNEGSKA (reference sequence). The CDR3 contains 15 residues. V was pared by 5 bases and J by 7 bases, with 23 bases between.

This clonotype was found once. The CDR3 loop is CASSLGSQKAILAKNIQYF. In nucleotides, the CDR3 is TGTGCCAGCAGCTTAGGATCGCAAAAGGCGATCCTAGCCAAAAACATTCAGTACTTC. The J gene is TRBJ2-4, the V gene TRBV7-8; the D is unclear. This CDR3 is 19 amino acids long. The V gene's germline CDR1 is SGHVS and CDR2 FQNEAQ. Trimming removed 1 base from V and 0 bases from J, with 19 bases in between.